This T cell receptor beta chain was recovered during a study of T cells in Graves' hyperthyroidism and ophthalmopathy. Amplified TCR beta CDR3 regions derived from RNA transcripts. An initial round of RT-PCR targeting the TCR CDR3 relied on the HTBI primer set. TCRdb re-derived calls from the multiplex PCR reads in MiXCR, one entry per CDR3 protein. The sample comprises around 300,000 distinct CDR3 sequences, 20% to 25% of which are singletons, and roughly 24% rests with the top ten. This clonotype was seen repeatedly, ten times or more. The clonotype originates from a man aged 40-49 years with Graves' hyperthyroidism that later progressed to Graves' ophthalmopathy. Sequencing input: blood.

CDR3 DNA: TGTGCCAGTAGTATAGCCTTCATGGGGACAGAGAACACTGAAGCTTTCTTT. This encodes CASSIAFMGTENTEAFF. The V and J genes are TRBV19 and TRBJ1-1, with 7 bases fitting TRBD1. V lost 1 base and J lost 1; bases outside the gene matches: 9. The length of the CDR3 is 17 residues. Germline CDR1 LNHDA, CDR2 SQIVND (reference sequence).